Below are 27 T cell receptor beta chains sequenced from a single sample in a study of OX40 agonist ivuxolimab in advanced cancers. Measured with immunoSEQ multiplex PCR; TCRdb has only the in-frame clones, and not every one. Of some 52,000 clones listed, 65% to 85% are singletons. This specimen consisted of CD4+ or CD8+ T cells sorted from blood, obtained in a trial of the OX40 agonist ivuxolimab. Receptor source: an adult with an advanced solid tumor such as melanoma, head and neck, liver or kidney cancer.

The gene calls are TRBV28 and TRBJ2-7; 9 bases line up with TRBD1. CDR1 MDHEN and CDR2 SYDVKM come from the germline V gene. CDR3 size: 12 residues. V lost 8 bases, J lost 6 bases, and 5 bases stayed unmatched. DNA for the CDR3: TGTGCCAGCGGGACAGGGTATGGCGAGCAGTACTTC. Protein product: CASGTGYGEQYF.

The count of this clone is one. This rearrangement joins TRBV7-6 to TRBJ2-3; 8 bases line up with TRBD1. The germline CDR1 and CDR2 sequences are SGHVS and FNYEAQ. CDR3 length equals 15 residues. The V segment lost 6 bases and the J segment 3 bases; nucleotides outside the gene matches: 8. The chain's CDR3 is CASSGQGSLTDTQYF. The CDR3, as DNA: TGTGCCAGCAGTGGACAGGGTAGTTTGACAGATACGCAGTATTTT.

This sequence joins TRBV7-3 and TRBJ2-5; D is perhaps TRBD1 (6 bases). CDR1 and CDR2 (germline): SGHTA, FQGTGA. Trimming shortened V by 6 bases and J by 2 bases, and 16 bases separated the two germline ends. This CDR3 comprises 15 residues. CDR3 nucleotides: TGTGCCAGCAGACCCGGGCAGGGGCCACAAGAGACCCAGTACTTC. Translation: CASRPGQGPQETQYF.

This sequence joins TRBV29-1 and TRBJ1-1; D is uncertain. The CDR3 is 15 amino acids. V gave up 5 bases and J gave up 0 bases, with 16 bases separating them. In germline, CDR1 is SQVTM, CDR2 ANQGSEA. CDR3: CSVLGIGPMNTEAFF. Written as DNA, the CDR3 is TGCAGCGTTTTAGGCATAGGGCCCATGAACACTGAAGCTTTCTTT.

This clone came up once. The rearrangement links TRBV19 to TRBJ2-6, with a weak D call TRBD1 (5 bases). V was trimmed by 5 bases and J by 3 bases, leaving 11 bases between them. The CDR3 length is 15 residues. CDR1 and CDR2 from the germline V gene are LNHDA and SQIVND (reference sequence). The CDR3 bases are TGTGCCAGTAGTCCCAGGGAATTTGGGGCCAACGTCCTGACTTTC. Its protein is CASSPREFGANVLTF.

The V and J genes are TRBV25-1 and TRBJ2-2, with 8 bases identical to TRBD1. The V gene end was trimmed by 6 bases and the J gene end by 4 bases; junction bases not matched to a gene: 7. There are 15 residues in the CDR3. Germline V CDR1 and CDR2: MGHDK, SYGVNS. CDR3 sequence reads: CASRSGTGSTGELFF. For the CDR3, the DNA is TGTGCCAGCAGAAGTGGGACAGGCTCCACCGGGGAGCTGTTTTTT.

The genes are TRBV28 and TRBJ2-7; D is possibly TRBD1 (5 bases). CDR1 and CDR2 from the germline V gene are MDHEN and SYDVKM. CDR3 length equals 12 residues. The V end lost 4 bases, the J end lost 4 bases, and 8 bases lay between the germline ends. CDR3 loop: CASSSTGYEQYF. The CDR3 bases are TGTGCCAGCAGTTCCACAGGATACGAGCAGTACTTC.

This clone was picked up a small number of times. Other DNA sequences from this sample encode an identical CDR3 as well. This CDR3 is CASSLSVTDTQYF. CDR3 coding DNA: TGTGCCAGCAGCTTAAGCGTCACAGATACGCAGTATTTT. V gene TRBV7-2 combines with J gene TRBJ2-3, with D uncertain. The CDR3 runs to 13 residues. The germline V gene encodes CDR1 SGHTA and CDR2 FQGNSA. V shed 2 bases and J shed 2 bases, with 5 bases lying between them.

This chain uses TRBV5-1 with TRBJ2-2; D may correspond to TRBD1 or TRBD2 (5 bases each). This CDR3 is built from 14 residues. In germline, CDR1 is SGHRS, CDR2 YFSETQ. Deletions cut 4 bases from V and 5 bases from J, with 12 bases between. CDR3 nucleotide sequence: TGCGCCAGCAGCGCAGGGACGTTGACCGGGGAGCTGTTTTTT. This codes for CASSAGTLTGELFF.

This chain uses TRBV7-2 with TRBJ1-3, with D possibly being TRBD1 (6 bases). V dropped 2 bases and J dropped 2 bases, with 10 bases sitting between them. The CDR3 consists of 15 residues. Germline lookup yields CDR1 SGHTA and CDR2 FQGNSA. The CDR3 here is CASSLQGLPGNTIYF. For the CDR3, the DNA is TGTGCCAGCAGCTTACAGGGGTTACCTGGAAACACCATATATTTT.

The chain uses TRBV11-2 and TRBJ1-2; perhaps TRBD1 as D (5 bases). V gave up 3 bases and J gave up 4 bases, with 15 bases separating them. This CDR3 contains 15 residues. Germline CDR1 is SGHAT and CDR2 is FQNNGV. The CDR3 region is CASSLTGRGGYGYTF. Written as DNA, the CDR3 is TGTGCCAGCAGCTTGACCGGACGGGGGGGCTATGGCTACACCTTC. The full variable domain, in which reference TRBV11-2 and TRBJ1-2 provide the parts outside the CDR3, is EAGVAQSPRYKIIEKRQSVAFWCNPISGHATLYWYQQILGQGPKLLIQFQNNGVVDDSQLPKDRFSAERLKGVDSTLKIQPAKLEDSAVYLCASSLTGRGGYGYTFGSGTRLTVV.

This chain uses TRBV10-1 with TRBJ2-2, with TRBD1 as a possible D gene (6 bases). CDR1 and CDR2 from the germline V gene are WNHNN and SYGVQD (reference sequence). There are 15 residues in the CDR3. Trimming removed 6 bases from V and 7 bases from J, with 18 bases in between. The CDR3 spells CASSEITGFVGELFF. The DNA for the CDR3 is TGCGCCAGCAGCGAGATCACAGGGTTTGTCGGGGAGCTGTTTTTT.

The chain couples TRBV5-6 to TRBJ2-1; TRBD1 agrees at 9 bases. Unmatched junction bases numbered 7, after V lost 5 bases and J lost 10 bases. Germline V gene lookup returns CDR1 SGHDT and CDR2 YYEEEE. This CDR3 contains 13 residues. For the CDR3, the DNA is TGTGCCAGCAGAGAATCGGACAGGGGCGAGCAGTTCTTC. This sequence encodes CASRESDRGEQFF.

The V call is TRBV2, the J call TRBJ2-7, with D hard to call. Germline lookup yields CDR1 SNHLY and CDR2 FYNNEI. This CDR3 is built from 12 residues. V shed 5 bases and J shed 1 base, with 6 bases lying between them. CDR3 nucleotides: TGTGCCAGCAGTTTACAGTCCTACGAGCAGTACGTC. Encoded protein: CASSLQSYEQYV.

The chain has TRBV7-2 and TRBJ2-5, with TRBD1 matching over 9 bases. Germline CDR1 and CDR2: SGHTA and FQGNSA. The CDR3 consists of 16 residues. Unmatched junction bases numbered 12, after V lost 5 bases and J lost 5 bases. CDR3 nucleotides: TGTGCCAGCAGCCCCTTGACAGGGGGAATTGGGGAGACCCAGTACTTC. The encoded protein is CASSPLTGGIGETQYF.

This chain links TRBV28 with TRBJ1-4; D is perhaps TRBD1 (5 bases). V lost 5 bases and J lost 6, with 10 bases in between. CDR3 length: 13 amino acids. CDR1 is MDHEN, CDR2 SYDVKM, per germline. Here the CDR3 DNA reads TGTGCCAGCAGTCGGCAGGGCGATGAAAAACTGTTTTTT. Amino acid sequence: CASSRQGDEKLFF.

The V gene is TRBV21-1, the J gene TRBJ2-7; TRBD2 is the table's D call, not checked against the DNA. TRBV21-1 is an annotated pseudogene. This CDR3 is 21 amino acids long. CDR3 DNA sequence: TGTGCCAGCAGCAAAGGGGTTAGTGGACTAGCGGGCGTCTATGGCTCCTACGAGCAGTACTTC. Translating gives CASSKGVSGLAGVYGSYEQYF.

CDR3 protein: CASSQIPSGQGSPGELFF. The CDR3 DNA sequence: TGCGCCAGCAGCCAGATACCTTCGGGACAGGGGTCCCCCGGGGAGCTGTTTTTT. The rearrangement uses TRBV4-1 and TRBJ2-2; 10 bases are a match to TRBD1. Germline trimming cut 3 bases from V and 6 bases from J; bases unmatched to any gene: 13. Germline values: CDR1 MGHRA, CDR2 YSYEKL. There are 18 residues in the CDR3.

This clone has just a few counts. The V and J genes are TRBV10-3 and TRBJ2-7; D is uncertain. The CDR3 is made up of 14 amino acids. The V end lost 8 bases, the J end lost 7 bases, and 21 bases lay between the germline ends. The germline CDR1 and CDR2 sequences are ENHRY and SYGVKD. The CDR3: CAIGVGVPFGEQYF. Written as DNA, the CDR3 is TGTGCCATCGGTGTAGGAGTCCCCTTTGGGGAGCAGTACTTC.

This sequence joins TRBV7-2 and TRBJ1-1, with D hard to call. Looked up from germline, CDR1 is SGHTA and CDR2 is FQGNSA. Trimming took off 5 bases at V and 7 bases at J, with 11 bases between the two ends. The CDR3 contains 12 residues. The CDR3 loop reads CASSRVQGEAFF. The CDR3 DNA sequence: TGTGCCAGCAGCAGGGTTCAAGGTGAAGCTTTCTTT.

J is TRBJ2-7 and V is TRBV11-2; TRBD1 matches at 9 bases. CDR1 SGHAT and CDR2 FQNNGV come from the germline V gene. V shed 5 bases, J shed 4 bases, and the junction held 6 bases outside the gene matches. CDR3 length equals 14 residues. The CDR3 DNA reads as TGTGCCAGCAGCGCGACAGGGGGTAGTTACGAGCAGTACTTC. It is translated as CASSATGGSYEQYF. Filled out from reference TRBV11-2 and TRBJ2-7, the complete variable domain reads EAGVAQSPRYKIIEKRQSVAFWCNPISGHATLYWYQQILGQGPKLLIQFQNNGVVDDSQLPKDRFSAERLKGVDSTLKIQPAKLEDSAVYLCASSATGGSYEQYFGPGTRLTVT.

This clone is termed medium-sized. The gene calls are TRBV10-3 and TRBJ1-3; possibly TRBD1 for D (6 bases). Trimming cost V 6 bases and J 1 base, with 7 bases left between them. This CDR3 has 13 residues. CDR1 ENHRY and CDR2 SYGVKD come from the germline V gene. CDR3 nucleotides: TGTGCCATCAGGGACAGTTCTGGAAACACCATATATTTT. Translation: CAIRDSSGNTIYF.

CDR3 residues: CAGEGVGQGYGYTF. The CDR3 DNA follows: TGTGCCGGAGAGGGGGTGGGACAGGGTTATGGCTACACCTTC. V and J are TRBV2 and TRBJ1-2, with 9 nucleotides matching TRBD1. Unmatched junction bases numbered 12, after V lost 11 bases and J lost 5 bases. Germline V gene data show CDR1 as SNHLY and CDR2 as FYNNEI. The CDR3 contains 14 residues.

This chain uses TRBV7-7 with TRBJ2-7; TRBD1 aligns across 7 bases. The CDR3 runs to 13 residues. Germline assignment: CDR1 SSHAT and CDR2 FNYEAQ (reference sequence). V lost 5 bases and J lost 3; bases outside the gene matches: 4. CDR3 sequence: CASSQGTDYEQYF. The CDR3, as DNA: TGTGCCAGCAGCCAAGGGACAGACTACGAGCAGTACTTC.

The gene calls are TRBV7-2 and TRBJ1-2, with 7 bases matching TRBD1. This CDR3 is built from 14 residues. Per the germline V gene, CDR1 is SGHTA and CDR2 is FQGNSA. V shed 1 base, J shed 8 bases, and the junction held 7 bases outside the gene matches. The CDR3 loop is CASSLEDRAVGYTF. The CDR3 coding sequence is TGTGCCAGCAGCTTAGAAGACAGGGCGGTCGGCTACACCTTC.

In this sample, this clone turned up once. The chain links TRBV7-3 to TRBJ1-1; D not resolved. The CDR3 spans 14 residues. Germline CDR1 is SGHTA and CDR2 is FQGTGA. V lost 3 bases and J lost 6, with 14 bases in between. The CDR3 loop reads CASSLAEGSSEAFF. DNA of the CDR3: TGTGCCAGCAGCTTGGCCGAGGGTTCATCTGAAGCTTTCTTT.

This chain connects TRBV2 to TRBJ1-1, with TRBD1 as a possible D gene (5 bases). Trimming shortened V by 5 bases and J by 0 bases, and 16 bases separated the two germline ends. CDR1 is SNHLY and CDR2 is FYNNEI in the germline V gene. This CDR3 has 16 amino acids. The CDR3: CASSPRQRGMNTEAFF. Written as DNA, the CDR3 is TGTGCCAGCAGTCCGAGACAGAGGGGAATGAACACTGAAGCTTTCTTT.